Described below is a single T cell receptor (beta chain) sequence and its context. Its target antigen remains unknown. No qualities accompany the bases; no much larger clone lies one base away. Library preparation was by PCR. Instrument on record: Illumina HiSeq 2500. To reduce PCR and sequencing biases, unique molecular identifiers were incorporated into the TCR beta cDNA libraries. Every 1 to 10 million input T cells yielded approximately 500,000 cDNA molecules, meaning each molecule approximated one T cell. The same protocol used for the earlier healthy control dataset was applied to prepare and sequence the patient libraries. Samples belonging to the same batch were prepared together, multiplexed and sequenced on a shared HiSeq lane. Under the source paper's analysis protocol: Raw barcoded reads were processed with MIGEC, discarding single-read molecular identifier groups before consensus assembly and CDR3 extraction. Clonotype tables were post-analysed with VDJtools, normalizing diversity by down-sampling all datasets to the smallest sample size. In repertoire overlap clustering, CDR3 amino acid sequences, but not nucleotide sequences, were matched to correct batch-related cross-sample contamination. The public reads were run again by TCRdb, first through fastp at Q25 and then through MiXCR, and only productive beta chains were kept. Identical CDR3 proteins give one entry, which carries the most common genes and DNA. TCRdb assigned the V and J calls; the authors' analysis was not used. The sample table contains roughly 870,000 distinct CDR3 sequences; only one count was recorded for approximately 53% of them. 4.6% of the sample comes from the top ten.

The junction shows trimming of 6 bases on V and 6 bases on J, and the gene matches do not reach 15 bases of it. The CDR3 goes from the cysteine to the phenylalanine over 16 residues. The DNA shown is the 48-base CDR3, in frame from base 1. Reading the germline V gene (reference sequence) gives CDR1 DFQATT and CDR2 SNEGSKA. These data belong to a study of post-analysis software for immune sequencing data (dated by TCRdb to between 2014 and 2017). For the wider study: Relapsing-remitting, secondary progressive and progressive-relapsing multiple sclerosis were recorded as disease courses, and subtype annotation was lacking for some patients. Patient repertoires were compared against around 10 previously published healthy control repertoires from donors aged about 6 to 25 years. A subset of samples was prepared in parallel using single-end sample barcoding, then pooled and co-amplified after Illumina adapter ligation. The full study reports these points: Compared with controls, multiple sclerosis patients had significantly lower normalized Chao1 diversity, a finding suggesting substantial peripheral T-cell clonal expansion. Patients showed significantly higher frequencies than controls for about 5 TRBV segments, among them TRBV5-6, TRBV5-1 and TRBV20-1. The control group was slightly older than the multiple sclerosis patient group. Strong co-clustering of samples prepared in the same batch was shown by direct clustering with F measure, prompting a batch-effect correction.

TCR beta repertoires were profiled from peripheral blood of roughly 13 young patients with multiple sclerosis to demonstrate the VDJtools post-analysis software. The patients with multiple sclerosis were children and adolescents between roughly 6 and 16 years of age. This receptor was taken from a girl under 18 with multiple sclerosis. The material sequenced was blood. Recombination joined TRBV20-1 with TRBJ2-1; the junction holds 9 bases that match TRBD2. The DNA sequence reads TGCAGTGCGTACGCCCCGGGCGGGAGGGCCGGCAATGAGCAGTTCTTC. It is translated as CSAYAPGGRAGNEQFF.